This TCR beta chain comes out of a study of blood T cells in healthy people across ages. Germline V gives CDR1 SEHNR, CDR2 FQNEAQ (reference sequence). The CDR3 spans 13 residues. Sample-barcoded 5' priming and a J-beta primer mix drove a second PCR of about 6 to 11 cycles. In TCRdb, the 5' RACE reads were re-called with MiXCR into one record per CDR3 protein. The sample lists some 890,000 distinct CDR3 sequences; 25% to 35% were seen once. These data were also filed under a second study, of T cells of mothers and their children. That work adds: A primer called M1S, used in the second PCR, added sample barcodes and 2-4 random nucleotides.

The material sequenced was blood. This chain uses TRBV7-9 with TRBJ2-5, with D maybe TRBD2 (7 bases). With the DNA end fitting TRBJ2-1 better, the J assignment may be wrong. The source of this sequence is a middle-aged woman in good health. CDR3 protein: CASRGGAQETQFF. CDR3 DNA: TGTGCCAGCAGAGGGGGGGCGCAAGAGACCCAGTTCTTC.